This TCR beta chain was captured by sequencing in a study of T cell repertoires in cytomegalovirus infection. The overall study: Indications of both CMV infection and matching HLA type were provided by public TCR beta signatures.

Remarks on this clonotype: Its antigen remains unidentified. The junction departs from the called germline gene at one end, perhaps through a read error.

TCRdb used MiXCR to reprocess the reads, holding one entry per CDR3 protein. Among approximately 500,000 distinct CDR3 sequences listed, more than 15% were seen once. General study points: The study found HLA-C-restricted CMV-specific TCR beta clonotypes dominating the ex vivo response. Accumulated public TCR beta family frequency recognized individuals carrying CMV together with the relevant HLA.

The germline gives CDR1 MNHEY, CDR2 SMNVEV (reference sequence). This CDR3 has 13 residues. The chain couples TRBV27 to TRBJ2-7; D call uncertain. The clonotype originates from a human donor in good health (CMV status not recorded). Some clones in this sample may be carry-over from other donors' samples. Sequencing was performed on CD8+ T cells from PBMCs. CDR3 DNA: TGTGCCAGCAGTTTGTCCCCAGGCTACGAGCAGGACTTC. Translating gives CASSLSPGYEQDF.